This note documents a single TCR beta chain sequence. The antigen it recognizes is unknown. No base qualities exist here, and no much larger clone lies one base off it. These data originate in a study of shared clonotypes between healthy human individuals (dated by TCRdb to 2019 to 2021). Regarding the research as a whole: A few men and two women, aged 18 to 49 years, made up the cohort. To increase sequencing depth and limit assay-specific biases, TCR repertoire library preparation and sequencing were carried out by different laboratories using diverse techniques. Blood TCR repertoires of a handful of healthy adults were deeply sequenced to estimate repertoire size and the extent of clonotype sharing between individuals. For each donor, three plates each were used for CD4 naive and CD4 memory, two plates were used for CD8 naive, and one plate was used for CD8 memory. Per donor, leukapheresis produced somewhere between about 0.9 and 9.5 billion PBMCs.

Using the deep immunoSEQ assay, TCR CDR3 regions were amplified from genomic DNA by multiplex PCR. For each cell subset, the extracted genomic DNA was distributed evenly across all wells of several immunoSEQ 96-well plates, and each plate served as one replicate. For sorted subsets, around 0.2 ug of genomic DNA, equivalent to about 30,000 T cell genomes, went into each replicate PCR. Purified libraries were measured with a Qubit 3.0 fluorometer, size-checked on a Bioanalyzer 2100, and measured again with the KAPA Library Quantification kit. Each immunoSEQ 96-well plate was sequenced on its own single-read 150-cycle Illumina NextSeq 550 flow cell. The source study handled its data this way. Because the immunoSEQ output held only junctional sequences and lacked quality scores, the filtering could not match the filtering applied to full-length reads. To assign V/J genes and CDR3, sequences were annotated against IMGT germline references using PyIR, a Python wrapper for IgBLAST v1.9. Reads were removed for weak V/J assignments (E-value above 1e-6), missing CDR3, stop codons, out-of-frame junctions, or ambiguous translated residues. V3J clonotypes were defined by identical inferred V gene, J gene, and CDR3 amino acid sequence. Percentage overlap between repertoires was calculated by dividing the number of shared unique clonotypes by the size of the smaller repertoire. Repertoire richness was assessed with RTK rarefaction, the Chao1 estimator, and Recon v2.1 estimates of unobserved clonotypes. OLGA was used to compute generation probabilities for all TCRbeta clonotypes that the gDNA method yielded from a few donors. In its TCRdb copy, this immuneACCESS table keeps in-frame sequences only and misses some clones. Where compared with another copy, unresolved V genes explain less than half of these, and the others have no known cause. V, J and clone size reflect that table, while D and trimming were determined from the DNA. This sample comprises about 1,900,000 clones, about 95% of them detected only once. Together, the top ten hold roughly 1.2% of the sample.

The full study reports these points: Estimated clonotype richness was generally larger for naive than for memory subsets. Sampling was restricted to blood, and TCR repertoires in tissue are likely to differ from TCR repertoires in blood. Sharing across a handful of donors was observed for around 4.8% of naive CD4, less than 4% of naive CD8, about 2.3% of memory CD4, and around 0.4% of memory CD8 clonotypes. The small number of donors limited the genetic and exposure-history diversity represented. Pairwise subsampling indicated that sequencing depth was expected to affect the degree of clonotype sharing among donors. Higher generation probabilities were observed for clonotypes shared by all four sorted-subset donors than for non-shared clonotypes. Rarefaction of sorted-subset datasets indicated incomplete sequencing despite the large sequencing depth.

The CDR3 goes from the cysteine to the phenylalanine over 13 residues. Only CDR3 DNA is held: 39 bases, read in frame from base 1. Relative to germline, V is missing 2 bases and J is missing 7 bases, with 1 base of the junction outside any gene match. CDR1 SGHRS and CDR2 YFSETQ are derived from the germline V gene. CD8 naive samples consisted of CD45RO-negative cells that were positively selected for CCR7, yielding a CD45RA+CCR7+ population without TemRA cells. Healthy HIV-negative adults with no recently reported acute infections or vaccinations were included as donors. Every donor was a Caucasian adult living in Nashville, Tennessee, USA. Blood was collected by leukapheresis, and PBMCs were isolated by Ficoll-Histopaque density gradient centrifugation and then cryopreserved in liquid nitrogen vapor phase. Analytical flow cytometry was used to check the purity and quantity of every magnetically sorted T cell population. Each sorted fraction had its genomic DNA isolated and then quantified by UV absorbance on a Nanodrop 2000c.

This clonotype was obtained from a man between 18 and 29 years old in good health. The sample taken for sequencing was naive CD8+ T cells sorted from blood. This sample's cell subset or site label indicates: CD45RA+CCR7+. In this chain, TRBV5-1 is recombined with TRBJ2-2; 8 bases in the junction line up with TRBD1. DNA sequence: TGCGCCAGCAGCTTTACAGGGGGCGGGGAGCTGTTTTTT. Its protein reads: CASSFTGGGELFF.